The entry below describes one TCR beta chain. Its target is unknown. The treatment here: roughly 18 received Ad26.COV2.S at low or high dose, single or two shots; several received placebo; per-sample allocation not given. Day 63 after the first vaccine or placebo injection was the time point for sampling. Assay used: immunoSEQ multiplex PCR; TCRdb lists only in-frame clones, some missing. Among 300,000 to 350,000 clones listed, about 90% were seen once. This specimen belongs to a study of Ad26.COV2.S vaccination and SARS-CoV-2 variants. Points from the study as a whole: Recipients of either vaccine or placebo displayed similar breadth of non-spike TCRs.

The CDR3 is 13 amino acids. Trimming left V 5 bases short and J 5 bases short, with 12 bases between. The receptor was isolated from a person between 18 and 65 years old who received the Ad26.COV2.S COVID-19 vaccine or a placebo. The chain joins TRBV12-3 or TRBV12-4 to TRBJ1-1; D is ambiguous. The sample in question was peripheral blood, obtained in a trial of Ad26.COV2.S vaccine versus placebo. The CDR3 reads CASSAAGGTEAFF. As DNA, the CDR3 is TGTGCCAGCAGTGCCGCGGGAGGAACTGAAGCTTTCTTT.